The T cell receptor (beta chain) described here comes from a study of STAT3 mutations in large granular lymphocyte leukemia. Study outcomes and limitations: In T-cell large granular lymphocyte leukemia, about half of patients showed multiple immunodominant subclonotypes.

The germline gives CDR1 MNHEY, CDR2 SMNVEV (reference sequence). The junction had 9 bases not matched to a gene; V was cut back by 5 bases and J by 3 bases. The CDR3 is made up of 15 amino acids. The protocol was immunoSEQ multiplex PCR, while the TCRdb copy is restricted to in-frame clones and leaves out a portion. The table has over 10,000 clones, about 75% seen once. Comment on this clone: The antigen is unknown.

The source material was peripheral blood mononuclear cells. The sequence was obtained from a man aged 55 to 69 with T-cell large granular lymphocyte leukemia. Some clones in this sample may be carry-over from other donors' samples. This rearrangement joins TRBV27 to TRBJ2-7; 8 bases are shared with TRBD2. The CDR3 DNA sequence: TGTGCCAGCAGTGTCACGCCGGGACTAGTCTACGAGCAGTACTTC. Translated: CASSVTPGLVYEQYF.